What follows are 25 T cell receptor beta chains derived from one specimen sequenced in a study of cytomegalovirus exposure and HLA in healthy donors. Primers included in the PCR were 60 Vbeta and 13 Jbeta primers. Produced via immunoSEQ multiplex PCR; TCRdb's table is partial and in-frame only. The table lists around 150,000 clones, 65% to 75% of them singletons. Sequencing was carried out using PBMCs. The receptor set was obtained from a man aged 60 to 75 in good health and CMV-seronegative.

This clone was picked up a small number of times. This rearrangement joins TRBV30 to TRBJ1-2; D might be TRBD1 (5 bases). The CDR3 totals 13 residues. The germline V and J ends were trimmed by 2 bases and 7 bases, with 14 bases remaining between them. CDR1 is GTSNPN, CDR2 SVGIG, per germline (reference sequence). CDR3: CAWSIRVGSGYTF. The DNA for the CDR3 is TGTGCCTGGAGTATCAGGGTGGGAAGTGGCTACACCTTC.

The chain recombines TRBV18 with TRBJ2-1; 8 bases map to TRBD1. Unmatched junction bases numbered 9, after V lost 3 bases and J lost 5 bases. This CDR3 has 16 residues. The germline V gene encodes CDR1 KGHSH and CDR2 LQKENI. CDR3 sequence (DNA): TGTGCCAGCTCACCGCCCTCAGGGGGCTGGAACAATGAGCAGTTCTTC. Encoded protein: CASSPPSGGWNNEQFF. Looking up the rest from reference TRBV18 and TRBJ2-1 gives the full variable domain: NAGVMQNPRHLVRRRGQEARLRCSPMKGHSHVYWYRQLPEEGLKFMVYLQKENIIDESGMPKERFSAEFPKEGPSILRIQQVVRGDSAAYFCASSPPSGGWNNEQFFGPGTRLTVL.

The CDR3 region is CASSSRTGRDYGYTF. Written as DNA, the CDR3 is TGTGCCAGCAGCTCCAGAACGGGAAGGGACTATGGCTACACCTTC. The V and J genes are TRBV7-8 and TRBJ1-2; D is unclear. Looked up from germline, CDR1 is SGHVS and CDR2 is FQNEAQ. CDR3 length: 15 amino acids. Trimming left V 4 bases short and J 3 bases short, with 15 bases between.

The V gene is TRBV19, the J gene TRBJ2-5; possible D gene TRBD2, 6 bases. V lost 3 bases to trimming and J lost 9 bases, with 14 bases between them. The CDR3 is 13 residues long. Germline CDR1 and CDR2: LNHDA and SQIVND (reference sequence). CDR3: CASSMGLGKAQYF. The CDR3 nucleotides read TGTGCCAGTAGTATGGGACTGGGGAAGGCCCAGTACTTC.

This clone was seen more than once but under ten times. The J gene is TRBJ1-1, the V gene TRBV5-5, with D unresolved. V dropped 4 bases and J dropped 5 bases, with 9 bases sitting between them. Per the germline V gene, CDR1 is SGHKS and CDR2 is YYEKEE (reference sequence). This CDR3 comprises 12 residues. CDR3 region: CASSKEETEAFF. The CDR3 DNA follows: TGTGCCAGCAGCAAGGAGGAGACTGAAGCTTTCTTT.

The chain has TRBV20-1 and TRBJ1-3; no reliable D call. Per the germline V gene, CDR1 is DFQATT and CDR2 is SNEGSKA (reference sequence). The CDR3 length is 11 residues. The V end was cut by 5 bases, the J end by 2 bases, with 4 bases between. The CDR3: CSARAGNTIYF. CDR3 DNA: TGCAGTGCTCGGGCTGGAAACACCATATATTTT.

The V call is TRBV28, the J call TRBJ2-2, with D perhaps matching TRBD2 (6 bases). The CDR3 runs 15 residues. The V gene lost 6 bases and the J gene lost 0 bases, with 11 bases spanning the gap. Germline CDR1 MDHEN, CDR2 SYDVKM. The CDR3 reads CASRSGGTNTGELFF. The CDR3 DNA reads TGTGCCAGCAGGAGTGGCGGGACGAACACCGGGGAGCTGTTTTTT.

The gene calls are TRBV4-1 and TRBJ2-1; perhaps TRBD2 as D (5 bases). Deletions cut 4 bases from V and 4 bases from J, with 8 bases between. Germline assignment: CDR1 MGHRA and CDR2 YSYEKL. CDR3 length: 13 residues. CDR3 nucleotide sequence: TGCGCCAGCAGCCCTCGACTATACAATGAGCAGTTCTTC. It yields the protein CASSPRLYNEQFF.

The chain couples TRBV27 to TRBJ2-7; 8 bases are a match to TRBD2. The CDR3 contains 14 residues. The germline V gene encodes CDR1 MNHEY and CDR2 SMNVEV (reference sequence). J was trimmed by 2 bases and V by 6 bases; bases with no gene match: 6. The CDR3 nucleotides read TGTGCCAGCAGGGCGAGCGGGAGCCCCTACGAGCAGTACTTC. It translates to CASRASGSPYEQYF.

The V call is TRBV28, the J call TRBJ1-1; D perhaps matches TRBD1 (6 bases). Germline CDR1 and CDR2: MDHEN and SYDVKM. The CDR3 length is 14 residues. V lost 5 bases, J lost 3 bases, and 13 bases lay in between. This CDR3 reads CASSPTGAYTEAFF. The DNA for the CDR3 is TGTGCCAGCAGTCCGACAGGTGCTTACACTGAAGCTTTCTTT.

V usage is TRBV19 and J usage is TRBJ2-7; 11 nucleotides line up with TRBD1. The J segment lost 2 bases and the V segment lost 6 bases, leaving 6 bases of the junction unmatched. The germline gives CDR1 LNHDA, CDR2 SQIVND (reference sequence). The CDR3 extends over 15 amino acids. The chain's CDR3 is CASRKGQGETYEQYF. As DNA, the CDR3 is TGTGCCAGTAGGAAGGGACAGGGGGAAACCTACGAGCAGTACTTC.

The rearrangement links TRBV7-9 to TRBJ2-7, with TRBD2 identical over 11 bases. This CDR3 has 14 residues. Trimming removed 5 bases from V and 2 bases from J; junction bases left unmatched: 2. Germline lookup yields CDR1 SEHNR and CDR2 FQNEAQ (reference sequence). CDR3 protein: CASSQGLAAYEQYF. CDR3 coding DNA: TGTGCCAGCAGCCAGGGACTAGCGGCCTACGAGCAGTACTTC.

The J gene is TRBJ2-7, the V gene TRBV19; TRBD2 matches 8 bases. V shed 5 bases and J 2 bases; nucleotides not matched to a gene: 8. The germline V gene encodes CDR1 LNHDA and CDR2 SQIVND (reference sequence). The CDR3 covers 15 residues. In nucleotides, the CDR3 is TGTGCCAGTAGTCCGCCGGGACTAGGTGCCTACGAGCAGTACTTC. It is translated as CASSPPGLGAYEQYF. The full variable domain, with the rest looked up from reference TRBV19 and TRBJ2-7, is DGGITQSPKYLFRKEGQNVTLSCEQNLNHDAMYWYRQDPGQGLRLIYYSQIVNDFQKGDIAEGYSVSREKKESFPLTVTSAQKNPTAFYLCASSPPGLGAYEQYFGPGTRLTVT.

The V gene is TRBV28, the J gene TRBJ1-1, with a possible D match to TRBD1 (6 bases). Trimming removed 6 bases from V and 4 bases from J, with 21 bases in between. This CDR3 is 16 amino acids long. From germline, CDR1 is MDHEN and CDR2 SYDVKM. The CDR3 nucleotides are TGTGCCAGCAGCGCGACAGGAGTCCTGGGGCTCACTGAAGCTTTCTTT. This codes for CASSATGVLGLTEAFF.

The rearrangement links TRBV7-9 to TRBJ2-2; D is ambiguous. V lost 4 bases, J lost 2 bases, and 5 bases lay in between. Germline V CDR1 and CDR2: SEHNR, FQNEAQ (reference sequence). CDR3 length: 13 amino acids. CDR3 nucleotides: TGTGCCAGCAGCTCCCTTAACACCGGGGAGCTGTTTTTT. Residues: CASSSLNTGELFF. Full variable domain (remainder filled in from reference TRBV7-9 and TRBJ2-2): DTGVSQNPRHKITKRGQNVTFRCDPISEHNRLYWYRQTLGQGPEFLTYFQNEAQLEKSRLLSDRFSAERPKGSFSTLEIQRTEQGDSAMYLCASSSLNTGELFFGEGSRLTVL.

V gene TRBV9 combines with J gene TRBJ1-4; 9 nucleotides align to TRBD1. V was clipped by 3 bases and J by 7 bases; unmatched bases: 4. The CDR3 contains 14 residues. From germline, CDR1 is SGDLS and CDR2 YYNGEE. The CDR3, as DNA: TGTGCCAGCAGCGCTGGGACAGGGCGTGAAAAACTGTTTTTT. Protein: CASSAGTGREKLFF.

This clone was counted a single time. This sequence joins TRBV28 and TRBJ2-1; TRBD2 is a possible D gene (5 bases). The ends were cut back, 2 bases at V and 7 bases at J, with 9 bases in the middle. The CDR3 has 13 residues. CDR1 and CDR2 from the germline V gene are MDHEN and SYDVKM. The chain's CDR3 is CASSLTWENEQFF. The CDR3 DNA sequence: TGTGCCAGCAGTTTAACTTGGGAGAATGAGCAGTTCTTC. Combining the CDR3 with reference TRBV28 and TRBJ2-1 gives the whole variable domain DVKVTQSSRYLVKRTGEKVFLECVQDMDHENMFWYRQDPGLGLRLIYFSYDVKMKEKGDIPEGYSVSREKKERFSLILESASTNQTSMYLCASSLTWENEQFFGPGTRLTVL.

This clone showed up just once. This chain uses TRBV15 with TRBJ1-2; maybe TRBD1 (6 bases). With 1 base removed from V and 5 bases from J, the gap between germline ends came to 17 bases. The CDR3 extends over 16 amino acids. Germline assignment: CDR1 LNHNV and CDR2 YYDKDF (reference sequence). The CDR3 is CATSRGQELVRYGYTF. Here the CDR3 DNA reads TGTGCCACCAGCAGAGGACAGGAGCTGGTTCGGTATGGCTACACCTTC.

The rearrangement links TRBV10-1 to TRBJ1-1; TRBD1 is a possible D gene (6 bases). CDR1 is WNHNN and CDR2 is SYGVQD in the germline V gene (reference sequence). Trimming cost V 3 bases and J 0 bases, with 11 bases left between them. There are 15 residues in the CDR3. CDR3 sequence reads: CASSEDGQMNTEAFF. The DNA of the CDR3 is TGCGCCAGCAGTGAAGACGGACAGATGAACACTGAAGCTTTCTTT.

CDR3 in amino acids: CASSRLAGVGEQFF. The CDR3 DNA follows: TGTGCCAGCAGTCGTCTAGCGGGAGTCGGTGAGCAGTTCTTC. The chain couples TRBV2 to TRBJ2-1; 10 nucleotides align to TRBD2. Germline V gene lookup returns CDR1 SNHLY and CDR2 FYNNEI. J lost 9 bases, V lost 5 bases, and 7 bases had no gene match. The CDR3 sequence is 14 residues long.

This clone was seen only once. V usage is TRBV28 and J usage is TRBJ2-5; 13 nucleotides agree with TRBD2. The CDR3 is made up of 16 amino acids. CDR1 MDHEN and CDR2 SYDVKM come from the germline V gene. Losses at the gene ends were 6 bases for V and 2 bases for J; bases not matched to a gene: 6. CDR3 residues: CASSELTSGRQETQYF. Written as DNA, the CDR3 is TGTGCCAGCAGCGAACTGACTAGCGGGAGGCAAGAGACCCAGTACTTC.

This rearrangement joins TRBV6-1 to TRBJ1-2; 7 bases agree with TRBD1. Germline V lookup: CDR1 MNHNS, CDR2 SASEGT. J gave up 1 base and V 2 bases, and 1 base lay outside the gene matches. CDR3 size: 14 residues. CDR3 region: CASSEWDSNYGYTF. The CDR3 DNA reads as TGTGCCAGCAGTGAATGGGACAGTAACTATGGCTACACCTTC.

The genes are TRBV2 and TRBJ1-2; 8 positions agree with TRBD1. CDR1 and CDR2 (germline): SNHLY, FYNNEI. The CDR3 totals 15 residues. The J segment lost 5 bases and the V segment lost 9 bases, leaving 14 bases of the junction unmatched. This chain's CDR3 is CASRPGTGEEYGYTF. CDR3 in DNA: TGTGCCAGTAGGCCCGGGACAGGAGAGGAGTATGGCTACACCTTC.

The V and J genes are TRBV6-1 and TRBJ1-3; no firm D call. Germline CDR1 is MNHNS and CDR2 is SASEGT. This CDR3 comprises 16 residues. V shed 3 bases and J shed 2 bases, with 14 bases lying between them. Here the CDR3 reads CASSEVLSGTGNTIYF. CDR3 coding DNA: TGTGCCAGCAGTGAGGTTCTCTCGGGGACTGGAAACACCATATATTTT.

This clone has just a few counts. J is TRBJ2-7 and V is TRBV2; 7 nucleotides match TRBD1. CDR1 is SNHLY and CDR2 is FYNNEI in the germline V gene. The CDR3 contains 13 residues. Trimming cost V 11 bases and J 6 bases; bases outside gene matches: 13. CDR3 amino acids: CARGQVKTSEQYF. The CDR3 DNA sequence: TGTGCCCGCGGACAGGTGAAAACGTCCGAGCAGTACTTC.